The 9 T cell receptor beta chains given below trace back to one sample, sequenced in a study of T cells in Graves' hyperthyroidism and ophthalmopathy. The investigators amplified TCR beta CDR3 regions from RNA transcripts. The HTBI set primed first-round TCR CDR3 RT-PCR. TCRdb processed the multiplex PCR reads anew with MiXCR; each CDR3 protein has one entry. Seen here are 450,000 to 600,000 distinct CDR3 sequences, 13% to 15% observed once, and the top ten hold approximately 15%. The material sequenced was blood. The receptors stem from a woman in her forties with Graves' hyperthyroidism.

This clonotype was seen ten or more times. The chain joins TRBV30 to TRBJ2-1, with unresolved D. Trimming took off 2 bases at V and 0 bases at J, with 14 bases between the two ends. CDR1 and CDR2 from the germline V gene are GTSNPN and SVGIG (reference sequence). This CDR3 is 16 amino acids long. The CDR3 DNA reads TGTGCCTGGAGTTTCCCATGGGTAGGCTCCTACAATGAGCAGTTCTTC. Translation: CAWSFPWVGSYNEQFF.

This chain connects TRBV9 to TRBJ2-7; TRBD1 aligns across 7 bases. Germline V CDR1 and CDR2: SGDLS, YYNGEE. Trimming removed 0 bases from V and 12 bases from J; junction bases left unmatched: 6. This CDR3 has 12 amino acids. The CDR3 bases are TGTGCCAGCAGCGTAGGGGACAGTTTGCTGTACTTC. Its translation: CASSVGDSLLYF. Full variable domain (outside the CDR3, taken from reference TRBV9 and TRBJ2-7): DSGVTQTPKHLITATGQRVTLRCSPRSGDLSVYWYQQSLDQGLQFLIQYYNGEERAKGNILERFSAQQFPDLHSELNLSSLELGDSALYFCASSVGDSLLYFGPGTRLTVT.

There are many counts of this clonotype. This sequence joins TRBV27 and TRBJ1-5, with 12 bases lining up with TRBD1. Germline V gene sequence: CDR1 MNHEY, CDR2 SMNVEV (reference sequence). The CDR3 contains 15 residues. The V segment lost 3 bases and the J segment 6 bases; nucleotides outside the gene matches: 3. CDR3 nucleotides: TGTGCCAGCAGTTTGGGGACAGGGGGCTCTCAGCCCCAGCATTTT. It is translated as CASSLGTGGSQPQHF.

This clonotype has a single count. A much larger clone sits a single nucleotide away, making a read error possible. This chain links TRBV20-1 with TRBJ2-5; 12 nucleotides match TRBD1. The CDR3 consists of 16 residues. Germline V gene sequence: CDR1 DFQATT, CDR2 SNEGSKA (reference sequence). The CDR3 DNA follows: TGCAGAGCTAGTGGGACAGGGGGCGTTACCGAAGAGACCCAGTACTTC. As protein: CRASGTGGVTEETQYF.

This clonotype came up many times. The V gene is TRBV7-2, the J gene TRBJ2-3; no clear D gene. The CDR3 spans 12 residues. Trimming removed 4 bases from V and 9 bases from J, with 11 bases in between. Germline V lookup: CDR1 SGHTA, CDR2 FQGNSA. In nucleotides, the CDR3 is TGTGCCAGCAGCTGGGCGGATGGAACGCAGTATTTT. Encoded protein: CASSWADGTQYF.

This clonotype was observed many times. CDR3 in DNA: TGCGCCAGCAGAAAGTCGGGGACGCCCAGTGACGAGCAGTACTTC. Translating gives CASRKSGTPSDEQYF. V gene TRBV5-1 combines with J gene TRBJ2-7; possibly TRBD1 or TRBD2 for D (5 bases each). Germline V gives CDR1 SGHRS, CDR2 YFSETQ. The CDR3 is 15 residues long. Deletions cut 5 bases from V and 5 bases from J, with 20 bases between. Using reference TRBV5-1 and TRBJ2-7 for the parts outside the CDR3, the full variable domain is KAGVTQTPRYLIKTRGQQVTLSCSPISGHRSVSWYQQTPGQGLQFLFEYFSETQRNKGNFPGRFSGRQFSNSRSEMNVSTLELGDSALYLCASRKSGTPSDEQYFGPGTRLTVT.

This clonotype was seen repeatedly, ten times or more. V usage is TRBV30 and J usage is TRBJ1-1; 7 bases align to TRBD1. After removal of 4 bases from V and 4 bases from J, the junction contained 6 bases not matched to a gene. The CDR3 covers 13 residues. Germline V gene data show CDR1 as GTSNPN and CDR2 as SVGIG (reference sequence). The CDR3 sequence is CAWNRGWGTEAFF. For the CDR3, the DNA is TGTGCCTGGAACAGGGGCTGGGGCACTGAAGCTTTCTTT.

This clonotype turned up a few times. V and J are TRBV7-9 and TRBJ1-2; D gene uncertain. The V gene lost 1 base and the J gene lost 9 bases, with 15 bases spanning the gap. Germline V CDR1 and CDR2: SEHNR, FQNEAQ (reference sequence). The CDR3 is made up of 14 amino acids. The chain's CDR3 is CASSLGVGGLSYTF. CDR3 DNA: TGTGCCAGCAGCTTAGGCGTAGGCGGACTGAGCTACACCTTC. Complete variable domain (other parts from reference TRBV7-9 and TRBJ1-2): DTGVSQNPRHKITKRGQNVTFRCDPISEHNRLYWYRQTLGQGPEFLTYFQNEAQLEKSRLLSDRFSAERPKGSFSTLEIQRTEQGDSAMYLCASSLGVGGLSYTFGSGTRLTVV.

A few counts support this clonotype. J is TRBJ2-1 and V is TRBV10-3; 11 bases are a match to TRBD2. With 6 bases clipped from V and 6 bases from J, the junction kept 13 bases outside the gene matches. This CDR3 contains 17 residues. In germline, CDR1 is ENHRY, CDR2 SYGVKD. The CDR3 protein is CAIRETISGRAGNEQFF. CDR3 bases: TGTGCCATCAGAGAAACCATTAGCGGGAGGGCCGGCAATGAGCAGTTCTTC.